One and the same sample provided the 30 T cell receptor beta chains below, sequenced in a study of T cell repertoires in cytomegalovirus infection. TCRdb re-called the reads with MiXCR, one entry per CDR3 protein. This sample has 700,000 to 950,000 distinct CDR3 sequences, with about 31% found just once. These receptors are not linked to any known antigen. This specimen was cultured CD8+ T cells from PBMCs, taken from culture after CMV antigen stimulation. These receptors were collected from a human donor in good health (CMV status not recorded). Some clones in this sample may be carry-over from other donors' samples.

This clonotype appeared a few times. The rearrangement links TRBV9 to TRBJ1-1; D is possibly TRBD1 (5 bases). Trimming stripped 0 bases from V and 5 bases from J, with 8 bases between. This CDR3 has 13 amino acids. CDR1 is SGDLS and CDR2 is YYNGEE in the germline V gene. CDR3 region: CASSVGGSTEAFF. CDR3 coding DNA: TGTGCCAGCAGCGTAGGGGGGAGTACTGAAGCTTTCTTT.

This clonotype occurred a few times. The chain recombines TRBV3-1 with TRBJ1-2; no definite D call. V was pared by 1 base and J by 5 bases, with 8 bases between. Germline V lookup: CDR1 LGHDT, CDR2 YNNKEL (reference sequence). The CDR3 is 13 residues long. The CDR3 sequence: CASSQGGRYGYTF. The CDR3 DNA is TGTGCCAGCAGCCAAGGAGGCCGTTATGGCTACACCTTC. The full variable domain, in which reference TRBV3-1 and TRBJ1-2 provide the parts outside the CDR3, is DTAVSQTPKYLVTQMGNDKSIKCEQNLGHDTMYWYKQDSKKFLKIMFSYNNKELIINETVPNRFSPKSPDKAHLNLHINSLELGDSAVYFCASSQGGRYGYTFGSGTRLTVV.

This clonotype was seen a few times. The gene calls are TRBV7-9 and TRBJ2-7; either TRBD1 or TRBD2 may supply D (5 bases each). The V end lost 5 bases, the J end lost 5 bases, and 13 bases lay between the germline ends. The V gene's germline CDR1 is SEHNR and CDR2 FQNEAQ (reference sequence). This CDR3 is 13 amino acids long. In DNA, the CDR3 is TGTGCCAGCAGCCCTACGGGGCTAGACGAGCAGTACTTC. Translation gives CASSPTGLDEQYF. The full variable domain, with the rest looked up from reference TRBV7-9 and TRBJ2-7, is DTGVSQNPRHKITKRGQNVTFRCDPISEHNRLYWYRQTLGQGPEFLTYFQNEAQLEKSRLLSDRFSAERPKGSFSTLEIQRTEQGDSAMYLCASSPTGLDEQYFGPGTRLTVT.

The chain joins TRBV6-2 or TRBV6-3 to TRBJ2-1; possibly TRBD1 for D (5 bases). Trimming shortened V by 0 bases and J by 4 bases, and 13 bases separated the two germline ends. CDR3 length: 16 amino acids. Germline CDR1 reads MNHEY; CDR2 reads SVGEGT. CDR3 amino acids: CASSYSNRLDYNEQFF. CDR3 coding DNA: TGTGCCAGCAGTTACTCAAACAGGCTTGATTACAATGAGCAGTTCTTC.

This clonotype has ten or more counts. This chain uses TRBV7-9 with TRBJ2-1; D uncertain. Trimming stripped 0 bases from V and 5 bases from J, with 8 bases between. CDR3 length: 14 amino acids. Germline CDR1 is SEHNR and CDR2 is FQNEAQ (reference sequence). CDR3 sequence: CASSLAAPDNEQFF. CDR3 bases: TGTGCCAGCAGCTTAGCGGCTCCCGACAATGAGCAGTTCTTC.

This clonotype was counted at least ten times. The J gene is TRBJ1-1, the V gene TRBV7-9; D may be TRBD1 (5 bases). The germline gives CDR1 SEHNR, CDR2 FQNEAQ (reference sequence). The CDR3 consists of 12 residues. The V gene lost 8 bases and the J gene lost 3 bases, with 10 bases spanning the gap. This chain's CDR3 is CASEQAYTEAFF. The CDR3 nucleotides are TGTGCCAGCGAACAGGCGTACACTGAAGCTTTCTTT.

This clonotype occurred once. J is TRBJ2-1 and V is TRBV27, with TRBD2 matching 11 bases. Germline assignment: CDR1 MNHEY and CDR2 SMNVEV (reference sequence). This CDR3 comprises 18 residues. V shed 6 bases, J shed 4 bases, and the junction held 14 bases outside the gene matches. CDR3 region: CASSLLAGGPRGYNEQFF. DNA of the CDR3: TGTGCCAGCAGCCTCCTAGCGGGGGGCCCCCGGGGATACAATGAGCAGTTCTTC.

This rearrangement joins TRBV6-5 to TRBJ1-1, with TRBD1 as a possible D gene (5 bases). V shed 8 bases and J shed 6 bases, with 10 bases lying between them. CDR1 MNHEY and CDR2 SVGAGI come from the germline V gene. This CDR3 has 11 residues. CDR3 protein: CASGASPEAFF. As DNA, the CDR3 is TGTGCCAGCGGGGCGTCGCCTGAAGCTTTCTTT.

This clonotype was observed a handful of times. The chain recombines TRBV12-5 with TRBJ2-5; 8 positions match TRBD2. The CDR3 totals 12 residues. From germline, CDR1 is LGHNT and CDR2 FRNRAP. Trimming took 9 bases from V and 4 from J; bases not matched to a gene: 4. CDR3 region: CASRGGPETQYF. The CDR3 coding sequence is TGTGCTAGCCGGGGGGGACCAGAGACCCAGTACTTC.

This clonotype was observed many times. This sequence joins TRBV7-9 and TRBJ1-2, with TRBD1 identical over 10 bases. Germline V gene lookup returns CDR1 SEHNR and CDR2 FQNEAQ (reference sequence). CDR3 length: 14 amino acids. Losses at the gene ends were 4 bases for V and 4 bases for J; bases not matched to a gene: 3. The CDR3 is CASSSGQGFYGYTF. The CDR3 bases are TGTGCCAGCAGCTCGGGACAGGGGTTCTATGGCTACACCTTC. The full variable domain, rest sourced from reference TRBV7-9 and TRBJ1-2, is DTGVSQNPRHKITKRGQNVTFRCDPISEHNRLYWYRQTLGQGPEFLTYFQNEAQLEKSRLLSDRFSAERPKGSFSTLEIQRTEQGDSAMYLCASSSGQGFYGYTFGSGTRLTVV.

V gene TRBV10-3 combines with J gene TRBJ2-1; 10 bases line up with TRBD2. The CDR3 length is 13 residues. Per the germline V gene, CDR1 is ENHRY and CDR2 is SYGVKD. The V segment lost 8 bases and the J segment 5 bases; nucleotides outside the gene matches: 3. The CDR3 nucleotides read TGTGCCATCTTGGGACTAGCGAACAATGAGCAGTTCTTC. Residues: CAILGLANNEQFF.

The chain employs TRBV2 and TRBJ1-1, with D maybe TRBD1 (5 bases). V was cut by 3 bases and J by 8 bases, with 13 bases left in between. Germline values: CDR1 SNHLY, CDR2 FYNNEI. The CDR3 runs 13 residues. The CDR3 DNA is TGTGCCAGCAGTGAGATGGGGGAACTAGAAGCTTTCTTT. This gives the protein CASSEMGELEAFF.

The V and J genes are TRBV27 and TRBJ2-1; 7 positions agree with TRBD2. J lost 6 bases, V lost 6 bases, and 8 bases had no gene match. Germline assignment: CDR1 MNHEY and CDR2 SMNVEV (reference sequence). This CDR3 has 14 residues. The CDR3: CASSLGGSSNEQFF. The CDR3 DNA reads TGTGCCAGCAGCCTCGGGGGGAGTAGCAATGAGCAGTTCTTC.

The sample holds many counts of this clonotype. The chain is built from TRBV7-8 and TRBJ2-5; 10 bases are shared with TRBD1. With V trimmed by 3 bases and J by 2 bases, 3 bases remained unmatched. CDR3 length: 15 amino acids. Germline values: CDR1 SGHVS, CDR2 FQNEAQ. CDR3 in amino acids: CASSLDRGWQETQYF. In nucleotides, the CDR3 is TGTGCCAGCAGCTTGGACAGGGGGTGGCAAGAGACCCAGTACTTC.

This rearrangement joins TRBV3-1 to TRBJ2-3, with D perhaps matching TRBD1 (5 bases). V was cut by 10 bases and J by 0 bases, with 11 bases left in between. This CDR3 has 13 amino acids. From germline, CDR1 is LGHDT and CDR2 YNNKEL (reference sequence). CDR3 region: CATLGHSTDTQYF. The CDR3 DNA reads TGTGCCACCCTGGGGCACAGCACAGATACGCAGTATTTT.

The table lists this clonotype with a few counts. The chain couples TRBV20-1 to TRBJ1-1, with TRBD1 identical over 7 bases. The CDR3 spans 13 residues. Germline V lookup: CDR1 DFQATT, CDR2 SNEGSKA (reference sequence). V was pared by 3 bases and J by 4 bases, with 5 bases of the junction left unmatched. As DNA, the CDR3 is TGCAGTGCTAGGGGCAGGGGGAGCACTGAAGCTTTCTTT. Translated: CSARGRGSTEAFF.

The CDR3: CASSQGPNEQFF. As DNA, the CDR3 is TGCGCCAGCAGCCAAGGACCCAATGAGCAGTTCTTC. The V call is TRBV4-1, the J call TRBJ2-1, with D unclear. The V and J ends lost 1 base and 6 bases respectively, with 4 bases between them. CDR3 size: 12 residues. Germline loops: CDR1 MGHRA, CDR2 YSYEKL.

This clonotype came up a few times. CDR3: CASRGAVDEQFF. The CDR3 bases are TGTGCCAGCCGGGGGGCGGTTGATGAGCAGTTCTTC. The gene calls are TRBV2 and TRBJ2-1, with D possibly matching TRBD2 (7 bases). The germline V gene has CDR1 SNHLY and CDR2 FYNNEI. The V and J ends lost 8 bases and 8 bases respectively, with 13 bases between them. There are 12 residues in the CDR3.

This clonotype was detected a few times. The V and J genes are TRBV12-3 or TRBV12-4 and TRBJ1-3, with D possibly being TRBD1 (5 bases). V gave up 3 bases and J gave up 8 bases, with 8 bases separating them. The CDR3 loop spans 12 amino acids. The CDR3, as DNA: TGTGCCAGCAGTTTGATGGGGGACACCATATATTTT. Residues: CASSLMGDTIYF.

V usage is TRBV6-5 and J usage is TRBJ2-7; 9 positions match TRBD1. V lost 4 bases, J lost 5 bases, and 6 bases stayed unmatched. CDR1 is MNHEY and CDR2 is SVGAGI in the germline V gene. The CDR3 totals 14 residues. CDR3: CASSWETGGNEQYF. CDR3 bases: TGTGCCAGCAGTTGGGAAACAGGGGGCAACGAGCAGTACTTC.

Only a few counts were recorded for this clonotype. The genes are TRBV7-4 and TRBJ1-1, with a tentative D call TRBD1 (6 bases). Trimming pared 6 bases from V and 6 bases from J, leaving 23 bases between. The CDR3 is 16 residues long. Germline assignment: CDR1 SGHVT and CDR2 SQSDAQ. The CDR3 sequence: CASSEIGAGEFSEAFF. The CDR3, as DNA: TGTGCCAGCAGTGAAATAGGGGCAGGGGAGTTCTCTGAAGCTTTCTTT.

The sample holds a few counts of this clonotype. The chain employs TRBV6-2 or TRBV6-3 and TRBJ2-1; 13 positions match TRBD2. Germline values: CDR1 MNHEY, CDR2 SVGEGT. J lost 5 bases, V lost 0 bases, and 7 bases had no gene match. The CDR3 is 18 residues long. The CDR3 region is CASSYSTSGGANHNEQFF. The DNA of the CDR3 is TGTGCCAGCAGTTACTCTACTAGCGGGGGGGCCAACCACAATGAGCAGTTCTTC.

The V call is TRBV19, the J call TRBJ1-1, with TRBD1 matching over 8 bases. Germline V gene data show CDR1 as LNHDA and CDR2 as SQIVND (reference sequence). J gave up 3 bases and V 7 bases, and 10 bases lay outside the gene matches. The CDR3 is 15 residues long. CDR3 in amino acids: CASTRGPLTDTEAFF. As DNA, the CDR3 is TGTGCCAGTACCAGGGGGCCTCTAACGGACACTGAAGCTTTCTTT.

The chain recombines TRBV11-2 with TRBJ2-4, with unresolved D. The CDR3 has 16 amino acids. Deletions cut 5 bases from V and 0 bases from J, with 14 bases between. Germline CDR1 is SGHAT and CDR2 is FQNNGV. CDR3 DNA sequence: TGTGCCAGCAGCCCCTCCGCACGGCTAGCCAAAAACATTCAGTACTTC. Its protein product is CASSPSARLAKNIQYF.

This clonotype has a count of ten or more. This chain connects TRBV28 to TRBJ2-2; TRBD2 agrees at 13 bases. V shed 7 bases and J 5 bases; nucleotides not matched to a gene: 7. Germline V gene data show CDR1 as MDHEN and CDR2 as SYDVKM. This CDR3 region has 16 residues. CDR3 region: CASITSGGAWTGELFF. CDR3 in DNA: TGTGCCAGCATTACTAGCGGGGGGGCTTGGACCGGGGAGCTGTTTTTT.

In its sample, this clonotype was seen a few times. The chain employs TRBV20-1 and TRBJ2-2; 8 positions agree with TRBD2. Germline V CDR1 and CDR2: DFQATT, SNEGSKA (reference sequence). This CDR3 region has 15 residues. J lost 5 bases, V lost 2 bases, and 7 bases had no gene match. The CDR3 region is CSARTRGLGTGELFF. CDR3 DNA sequence: TGCAGTGCTAGAACCCGGGGACTAGGTACCGGGGAGCTGTTTTTT.

The chain combines TRBV5-1 with TRBJ1-5; weak D call: TRBD1 (6 bases). CDR3 size: 14 residues. Germline-derived CDR1 and CDR2 are SGHRS and YFSETQ. V was clipped by 1 base and J by 5 bases, with 10 bases between them. CDR3 nucleotides: TGCGCCAGCAGCTTGCTGGCAGGGGATCAGCCCCAGCATTTT. Amino acid sequence: CASSLLAGDQPQHF.

V usage is TRBV24-1 and J usage is TRBJ1-6; D perhaps matches TRBD1 (6 bases). Trimming took 7 bases from V and 13 from J, leaving 16 bases between them. The CDR3 totals 13 residues. Germline-derived CDR1 and CDR2 are KGHDR and SFDVKD. Written as DNA, the CDR3 is TGTGCCACCAGCGGGACAAGCCGTTCCCCCCTCCACTTT. It translates to CATSGTSRSPLHF.

This clonotype showed up just a few times. The chain combines TRBV14 with TRBJ1-2; D is uncertain. The V end was cut by 4 bases, the J end by 2 bases, with 5 bases between. The CDR3 is 12 amino acids. Germline CDR1 SGHDN, CDR2 FVKESK. The CDR3, as DNA: TGTGCCAGCAGCCGGCAGAACTATGGCTACACCTTC. This gives the protein CASSRQNYGYTF.

V gene TRBV3-1 combines with J gene TRBJ2-7; weak D call: TRBD2 (5 bases). The length of the CDR3 is 16 residues. Germline V CDR1 and CDR2: LGHDT, YNNKEL (reference sequence). The V end lost 1 base, the J end lost 7 bases, and 20 bases lay between the germline ends. The CDR3 DNA reads TGTGCCAGCAGCCAAGTCTTTACTCTCCCGGGCGGGGAGCAGTACTTC. Its translation is CASSQVFTLPGGEQYF.